This T cell receptor beta chain was captured in a study of blood T cell repertoires in COVID-19. Looking at the study overall: Samples came from the United States, Italy and Spain, spanning acute and convalescent COVID-19.

The table came from immunoSEQ multiplex PCR; TCRdb's copy has only in-frame clones and leaves some out. This table has about 160,000 clones, roughly 90% appearing once. In germline, CDR1 is SGDLS, CDR2 YYNGEE. The V and J ends lost 3 bases and 5 bases respectively, with 11 bases between them. The CDR3 spans 14 residues. This clone was counted only a few times. The V gene is TRBV9, the J gene TRBJ2-2, with a possible D match to TRBD2 (7 bases). The clonotype comes from a man between 60 and 70 years old with active or convalescent COVID-19. The sequenced sample consisted of peripheral blood. The CDR3: CASSGGGWTGELFF. CDR3 nucleotide sequence: TGTGCCAGCAGCGGCGGGGGCTGGACCGGGGAGCTGTTTTTT.